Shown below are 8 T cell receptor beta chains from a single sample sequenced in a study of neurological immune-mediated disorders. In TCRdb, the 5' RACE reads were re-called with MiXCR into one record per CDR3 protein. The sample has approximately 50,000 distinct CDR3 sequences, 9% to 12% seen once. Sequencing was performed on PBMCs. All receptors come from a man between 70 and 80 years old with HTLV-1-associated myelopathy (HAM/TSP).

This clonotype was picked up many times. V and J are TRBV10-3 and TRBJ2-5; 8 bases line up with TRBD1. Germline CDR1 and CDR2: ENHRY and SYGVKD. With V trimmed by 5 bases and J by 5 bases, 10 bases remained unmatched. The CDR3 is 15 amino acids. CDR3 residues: CAISPGGRGLETQYF. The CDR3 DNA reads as TGTGCCATCAGTCCGGGTGGCAGGGGGCTGGAGACCCAGTACTTC.

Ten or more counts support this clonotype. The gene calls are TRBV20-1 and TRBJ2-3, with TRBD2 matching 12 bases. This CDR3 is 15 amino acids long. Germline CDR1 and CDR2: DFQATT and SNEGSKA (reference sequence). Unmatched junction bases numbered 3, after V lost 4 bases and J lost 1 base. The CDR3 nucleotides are TGCAGTGCTATGGGACTAGCGGGCCGCACAGATACGCAGTATTTT. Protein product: CSAMGLAGRTDTQYF.

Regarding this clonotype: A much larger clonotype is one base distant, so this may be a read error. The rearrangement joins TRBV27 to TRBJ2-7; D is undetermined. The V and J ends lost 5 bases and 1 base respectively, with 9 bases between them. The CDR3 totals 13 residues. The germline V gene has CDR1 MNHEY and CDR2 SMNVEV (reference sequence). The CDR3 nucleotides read TGTGCCAGCAGTATGACGGAATCCTACGAGCAGTACTTC. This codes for CASSMTESYEQYF.

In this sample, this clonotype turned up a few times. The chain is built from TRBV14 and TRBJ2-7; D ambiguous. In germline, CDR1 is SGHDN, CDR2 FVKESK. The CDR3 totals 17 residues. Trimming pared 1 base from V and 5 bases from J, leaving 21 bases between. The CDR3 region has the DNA TGTGCCAGCAGCCAAGTGAGTAGGTTGGGCCGAGGAAACGAGCAGTACTTC. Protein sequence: CASSQVSRLGRGNEQYF.

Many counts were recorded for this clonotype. The CDR3 loop reads CASSLSAGGTDTQYF. CDR3 DNA: TGTGCCAGCAGCTTATCAGCGGGGGGCACAGATACGCAGTATTTT. The V and J genes are TRBV7-2 and TRBJ2-3; TRBD2 matches at 8 bases. The V and J ends lost 2 bases and 1 base, in that order; junction bases with no gene match: 2. Germline CDR1 SGHTA, CDR2 FQGNSA. This CDR3 region has 15 residues. The variable domain in full, completed from reference TRBV7-2 and TRBJ2-3, reads GAGVSQSPSNKVTEKGKDVELRCDPISGHTALYWYRQSLGQGLEFLIYFQGNSAPDKSGLPSDRFSAERTGGSVSTLTIQRTQQEDSAVYLCASSLSAGGTDTQYFGPGTRLTVL.

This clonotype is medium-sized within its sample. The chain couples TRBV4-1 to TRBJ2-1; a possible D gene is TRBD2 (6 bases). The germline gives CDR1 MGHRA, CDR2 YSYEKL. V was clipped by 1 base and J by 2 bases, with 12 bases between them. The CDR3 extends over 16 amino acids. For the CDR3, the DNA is TGCGCCAGCAGCCAAGGTGGCGGGAAGGCCTACAATGAGCAGTTCTTC. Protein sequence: CASSQGGGKAYNEQFF.

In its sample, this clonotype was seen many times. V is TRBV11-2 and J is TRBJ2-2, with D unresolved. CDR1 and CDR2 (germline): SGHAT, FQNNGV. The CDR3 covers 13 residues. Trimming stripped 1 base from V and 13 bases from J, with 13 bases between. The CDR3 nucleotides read TGTGCCAGCAGCTTAGCCGCACGAGAGCGGCTGTTTTTT. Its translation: CASSLAARERLFF.

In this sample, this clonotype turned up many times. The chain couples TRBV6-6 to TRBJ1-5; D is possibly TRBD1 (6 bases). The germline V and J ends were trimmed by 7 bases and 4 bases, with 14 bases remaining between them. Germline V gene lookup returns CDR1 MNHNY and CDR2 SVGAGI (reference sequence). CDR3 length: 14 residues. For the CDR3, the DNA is TGTGCCAGCAAACCCGGGACAAAAAATCAGCCCCAGCATTTT. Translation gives CASKPGTKNQPQHF.